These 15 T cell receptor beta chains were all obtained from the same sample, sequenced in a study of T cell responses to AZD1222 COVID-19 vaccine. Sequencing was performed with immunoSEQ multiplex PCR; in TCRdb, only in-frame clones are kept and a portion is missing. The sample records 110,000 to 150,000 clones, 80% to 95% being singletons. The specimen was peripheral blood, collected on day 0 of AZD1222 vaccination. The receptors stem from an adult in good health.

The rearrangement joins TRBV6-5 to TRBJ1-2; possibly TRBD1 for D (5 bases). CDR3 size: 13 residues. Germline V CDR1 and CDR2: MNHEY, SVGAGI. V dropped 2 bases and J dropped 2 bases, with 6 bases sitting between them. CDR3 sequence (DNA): TGTGCCAGCAGTTACGGGGGAAACTATGGCTACACCTTC. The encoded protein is CASSYGGNYGYTF.

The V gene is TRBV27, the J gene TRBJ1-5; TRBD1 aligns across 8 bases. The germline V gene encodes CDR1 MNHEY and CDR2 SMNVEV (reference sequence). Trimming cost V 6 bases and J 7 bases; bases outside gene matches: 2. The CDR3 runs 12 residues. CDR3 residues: CASRQGGQPQHF. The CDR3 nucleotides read TGTGCCAGCAGACAGGGGGGGCAGCCCCAGCATTTT.

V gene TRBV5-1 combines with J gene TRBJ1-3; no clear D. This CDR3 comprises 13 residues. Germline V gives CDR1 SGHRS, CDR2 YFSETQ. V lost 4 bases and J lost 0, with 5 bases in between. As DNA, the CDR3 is TGCGCCAGCAGCCCAAACTCTGGAAACACCATATATTTT. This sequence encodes CASSPNSGNTIYF. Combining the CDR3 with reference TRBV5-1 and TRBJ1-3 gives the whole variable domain KAGVTQTPRYLIKTRGQQVTLSCSPISGHRSVSWYQQTPGQGLQFLFEYFSETQRNKGNFPGRFSGRQFSNSRSEMNVSTLELGDSALYLCASSPNSGNTIYFGEGSWLTVV.

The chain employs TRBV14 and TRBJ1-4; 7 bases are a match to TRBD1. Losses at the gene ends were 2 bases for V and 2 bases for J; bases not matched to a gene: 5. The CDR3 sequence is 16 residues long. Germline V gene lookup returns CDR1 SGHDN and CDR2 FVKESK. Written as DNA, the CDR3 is TGTGCCAGCAGCCAACAAAGGGGGCTGACTAATGAAAAACTGTTTTTT. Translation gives CASSQQRGLTNEKLFF.

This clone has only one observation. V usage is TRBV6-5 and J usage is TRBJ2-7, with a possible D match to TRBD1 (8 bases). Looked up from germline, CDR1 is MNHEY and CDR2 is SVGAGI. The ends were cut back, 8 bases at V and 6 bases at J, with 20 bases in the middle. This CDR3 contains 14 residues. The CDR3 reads CASRRGAGGGEQYF. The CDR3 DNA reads TGTGCCAGCCGACGGGGGGCAGGGGGCGGCGAGCAGTACTTC.

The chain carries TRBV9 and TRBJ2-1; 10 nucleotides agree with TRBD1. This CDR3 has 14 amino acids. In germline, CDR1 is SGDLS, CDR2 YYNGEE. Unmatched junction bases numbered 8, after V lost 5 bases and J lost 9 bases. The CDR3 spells CASRVGQGVGEQFF. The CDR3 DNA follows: TGTGCCAGCAGGGTCGGACAGGGGGTCGGTGAGCAGTTCTTC. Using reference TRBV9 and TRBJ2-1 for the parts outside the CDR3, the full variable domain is DSGVTQTPKHLITATGQRVTLRCSPRSGDLSVYWYQQSLDQGLQFLIQYYNGEERAKGNILERFSAQQFPDLHSELNLSSLELGDSALYFCASRVGQGVGEQFFGPGTRLTVL.

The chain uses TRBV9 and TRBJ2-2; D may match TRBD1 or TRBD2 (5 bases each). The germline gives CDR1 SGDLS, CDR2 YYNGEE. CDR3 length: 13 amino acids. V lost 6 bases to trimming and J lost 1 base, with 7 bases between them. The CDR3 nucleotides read TGTGCCAGCACGAGGGGGAACACCGGGGAGCTGTTTTTT. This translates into CASTRGNTGELFF.

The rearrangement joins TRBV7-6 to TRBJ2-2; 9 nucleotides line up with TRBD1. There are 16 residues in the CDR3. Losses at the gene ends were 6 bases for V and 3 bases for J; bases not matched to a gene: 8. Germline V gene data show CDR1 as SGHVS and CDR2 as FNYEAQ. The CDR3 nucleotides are TGTGCCAGCAGGCCCGCGGGACAGGGTTACACCGGGGAGCTGTTTTTT. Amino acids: CASRPAGQGYTGELFF.

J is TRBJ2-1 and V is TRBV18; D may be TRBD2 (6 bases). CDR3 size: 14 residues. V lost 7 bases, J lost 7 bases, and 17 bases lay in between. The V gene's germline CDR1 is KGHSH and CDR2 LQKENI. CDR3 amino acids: CASCRDSQVNEQFF. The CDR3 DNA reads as TGTGCCAGCTGCCGGGACTCCCAGGTGAATGAGCAGTTCTTC. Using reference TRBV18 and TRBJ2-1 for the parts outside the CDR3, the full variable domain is NAGVMQNPRHLVRRRGQEARLRCSPMKGHSHVYWYRQLPEEGLKFMVYLQKENIIDESGMPKERFSAEFPKEGPSILRIQQVVRGDSAAYFCASCRDSQVNEQFFGPGTRLTVL.

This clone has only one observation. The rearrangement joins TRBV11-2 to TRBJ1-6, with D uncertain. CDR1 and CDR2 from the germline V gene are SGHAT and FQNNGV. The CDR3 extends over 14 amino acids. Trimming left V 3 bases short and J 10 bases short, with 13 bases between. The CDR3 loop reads CASSFVRARSPLHF. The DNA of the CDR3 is TGTGCCAGCAGCTTTGTACGGGCGAGGTCACCCCTCCACTTT.

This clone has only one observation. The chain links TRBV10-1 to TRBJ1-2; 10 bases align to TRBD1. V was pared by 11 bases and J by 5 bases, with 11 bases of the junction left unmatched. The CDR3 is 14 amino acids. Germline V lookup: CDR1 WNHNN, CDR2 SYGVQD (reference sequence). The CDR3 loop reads CAPVFGQGGYGYTF. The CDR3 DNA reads TGCGCCCCCGTCTTCGGACAGGGGGGATATGGCTACACCTTC.

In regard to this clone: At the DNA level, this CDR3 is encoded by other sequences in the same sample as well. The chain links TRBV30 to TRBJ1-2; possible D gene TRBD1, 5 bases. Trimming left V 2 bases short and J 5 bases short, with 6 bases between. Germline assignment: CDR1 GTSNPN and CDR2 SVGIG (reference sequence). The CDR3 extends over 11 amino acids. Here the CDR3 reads CAWSRGYGYTF. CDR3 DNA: TGTGCCTGGAGTAGGGGTTATGGCTACACCTTC.

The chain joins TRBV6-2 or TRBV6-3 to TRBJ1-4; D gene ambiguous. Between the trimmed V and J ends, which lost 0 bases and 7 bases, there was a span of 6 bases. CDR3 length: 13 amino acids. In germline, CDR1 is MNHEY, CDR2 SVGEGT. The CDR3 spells CASSYSAPEKLFF. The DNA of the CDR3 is TGTGCCAGCAGTTACTCGGCGCCTGAAAAACTGTTTTTT.

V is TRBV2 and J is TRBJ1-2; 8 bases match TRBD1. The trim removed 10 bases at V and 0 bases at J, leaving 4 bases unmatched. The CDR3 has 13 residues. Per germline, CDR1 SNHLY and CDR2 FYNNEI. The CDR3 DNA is TGTGCCACCTGGACAGGGTCTAACTATGGCTACACCTTC. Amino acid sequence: CATWTGSNYGYTF.

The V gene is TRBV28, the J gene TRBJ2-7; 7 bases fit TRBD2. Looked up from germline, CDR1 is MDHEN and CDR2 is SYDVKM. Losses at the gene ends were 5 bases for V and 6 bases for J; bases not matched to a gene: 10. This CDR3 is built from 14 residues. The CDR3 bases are TGTGCCAGCAGTGGGGCGGGAGATCCCTCCGAGCAGTACTTC. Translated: CASSGAGDPSEQYF.